Listed below are T cell receptor beta chains from one sample, sequenced in a study of shared clonotypes between healthy human individuals. The data were produced by immunoSEQ multiplex PCR, yet TCRdb's version contains in-frame clones alone and is incomplete. This repertoire shows a few million clones, about 92% found once; its top ten account for approximately 0.4%. Material for sequencing was naive CD4+ T cells from PBMCs. Source of these receptors: a man younger than 35 in good health. Some clones in this sample may be carry-over from other donors' samples. CDR3s leave out the opening cysteine and the closing phenylalanine or tryptophan. Rows give clone size only sometimes, using once, few, many, or a class for an expanded clone.

. | TRBV6-5 | ASRDGGEQY
. | TRBV5-1 | ASSPDRVSYEQY
. | TRBV28 | ASRQGGTGELF
. | TRBV5-1 | ASSLGEATGELF
. | TRBV28 | ASIWTSGSDEQF
. | TRBV10-2 | ASTPRQRGELF
. | TRBV9 | ASSVGLEGYNEQF
once | TRBV6-1 | ASSERAGGSGEQY
. | TRBV6-5 | ASSNGWEQY
once | TRBV28 | ASSPGGPRNEQF
. | TRBV10-3 | AISGTENTGELF
. | TRBV15 | ATSSLQTDTQY
. | TRBV28 | ASRGTSYGYT
. | TRBV7-2 | ASSLHRNTGELF
. | TRBV5-1 | ASSLEAARNSPLH
. | TRBV18 | ASSPDVLETQY
once | TRBV2 | ASSPWTGGGQPQH
. | TRBV7-8 | ASSSPGLPNEKLF
. | TRBV25-1 | ASSTGTHSGNTIY
. | TRBV28 | ASSRRDTVSGEQY
. | TRBV12-5 | ASVSTENTEAF
. | TRBV2 | ASSVDGSSYNEQF
once | TRBV2 | ASSERATQETQY
. | TRBV5-4 | ASSSPGGSYNEQF
. | TRBV28 | ASRGTSGRIYEQY
. | TRBV28 | ASTGTPTPLGDTQY
. | TRBV29-1 | SVVAVAGVGNEQF
. | TRBV19 | ASSISSGSTGELF
once | TRBV29-1 | SVEDPRSSYNEQF
. | TRBV5-1 | ASSLFLQSDYGYT
. | TRBV27 | ARDPGYT
. | TRBV28 | ASTRDLGSYEQY
. | TRBV20-1 | SVRAEYEQY
. | TRBV29-1 | SVAKTSGRDYEQY
. | TRBV7-3 | ASSLRGGNTGELF
once | TRBV7-2 | ASSPGSPGSGNTIY
. | TRBV9 | ASSSRLAGGETQY
. | TRBV10-3 | AISDAKGQTYNEQF
. | TRBV2 | ASILGLMAGYT
once | TRBV19 | ASSIRGIGNTIY
once | TRBV7-2 | ATGLAGWGAYEQY
. | TRBV5-6 | ASSLLTGKTQY
. | TRBV30 | GGARTEAF
. | TRBV28 | ASTLPLAGVTDTQY
. | TRBV19 | ASHRQGRNQPQH
. | TRBV6-1 | ASSEDQGRYGTEAF
. | TRBV7-9 | ASSSGTVNYGYT
. | TRBV18 | ASSPPGTGIINTEAF
. | TRBV5-1 | ASSLRFFGTRPSYEQY
. | TRBV5-6 | ASSLGRTIGGNTIY
. | TRBV11-1 | ASSLAVGADTGELF
. | TRBV30 | AWSSGQGKIHTEAF
. | TRBV6-1 | ASSYDSYNEQF
. | TRBV28 | ASSFGPILHTQY
. | TRBV28 | ASSLRVVGTEAF
. | TRBV28 | ASSPPVRGLRETQY
. | TRBV27 | ASSPSTDTQY
. | TRBV29-1 | SVEEGLGEQY
once | TRBV7-2 | ASSLRGSGPYEQY
. | TRBV9 | ASSVEWGRSGRARNEQF